This TCR beta chain was observed in a study of T-cell memory formation after mild COVID-19 (TCRdb year 2021). As for the study more broadly: TCR sequence clusters from the two donors were largely donor specific. In two donors, T-cell clones that expanded and contracted after mild COVID-19 were tracked by sequencing TCRalpha and TCRbeta repertoires over time. The cohort comprised two young, previously healthy adult volunteers, one female and one male.

On the study overall, not on this receptor specifically: Only two mild cases were covered in the study, and larger cohorts including severe cases with pre-infection samples were considered necessary. Contracting CD4+ clones were located mainly in the CM and EM memory subsets, whereas CD8+ clones were found to be enriched in EMRA. Whether the second-wave clones peaking on day 37 were SARS-CoV-2 specific was not confirmed. Clones contracting from day 15 to 85 had balanced CD4/CD8 phenotypes, while a second wave expanding from day 15 to 37 was biased towards CD4+. Some responding clones were detected in pre-infection memory, suggesting pre-existing cross-reactive memory T cells joined the SARS-CoV-2 response.

The germline V gene supplies CDR1 KGHDR and CDR2 SFDVKD. The germline V and J ends show losses of 3 bases and 8 bases respectively, and no gene match explains 7 bases of the junction. There are 15 amino acids in the CDR3, from cysteine to phenylalanine inclusive. Solely the CDR3 DNA is kept, with 45 bases framed from the first base. Sequencing relied on an Illumina NovaSeq 6000. TCRalpha and TCRbeta cDNA libraries were constructed by 5'RACE with constant-segment primers, with sample barcodes and unique molecular identifiers being introduced. RNA was extracted from every sample with Trizol reagent. Libraries were amplified in two PCR steps, with a second sample barcode and Illumina TruSeq adapters added in the second step. Libraries were sequenced on an Illumina NovaSeq with 2 x 150 bp paired-end reads. Concerning the study's data processing: Demultiplexing of reads and collapsing into UMI-guided consensus sequences were performed with migec v1.2.7. Using mixcr v2.1.11, UMI consensuses were aligned to TRA and TRB V and J templates and then assembled into clonotypes. A clonotype was counted as expanded or contracted only if both edgeR and NoisET called the change significant, with noise models trained on biological replicates. edgeR calls used a false discovery rate-adjusted p below 0.01 and a log2 fold-change threshold of 1. PCA with hierarchical clustering of max-normalized trajectories of the 1000 most abundant clonotypes was used as exploratory dynamics analysis. Each responding clone was given a CD4 or CD8 phenotype based on the CD4+ and CD8+ repertoires, which had been sequenced separately. In-frame beta chains were kept once TCRdb had trimmed the public reads at Q25 with fastp and called clones with MiXCR. Every CDR3 protein is listed once, alongside the most common genes and DNA of its rows. TCRdb's processing, not the authors', yielded these V and J calls. The sample table contains approximately 350,000 distinct CDR3 sequences; only one count was recorded for 10% to 15% of them. The top ten clones comprise around 21% of the sample.

PBMCs were isolated by Ficoll-Paque density gradient centrifugation. About this clonotype itself: Its antigen is not yet known. The input lacks base qualities; no much larger clone sits a single base away.

The TCR was taken from a man aged 18 to 30 who had mild COVID-19 (a few samples of this study predate the infection). The sample titles of this study are shuffled in the database, so cell type and time point are left out; the donor was told from shared clones. The rearrangement combines TRBV24-1 with TRBJ1-4; 8 junctional bases match TRBD1. The source material was PBMCs or a T cell subset sorted from them (not recorded which). The bases are TGTGCCACCAGTGATCCCGGACAGGGAAGCGAAAAACTGTTTTTT. Its protein is CATSDPGQGSEKLFF.